This passage covers 2 T cell receptor beta chains from one sample sequenced in a study of long-term antiretroviral therapy in people with HIV. It was version v3.0 of the immunoSEQ assay that was run at survey level. Sequencing used immunoSEQ multiplex PCR; TCRdb keeps in-frame clones, though not all of them. Of about 18,000 clones in the sample, approximately 80% were seen once. The specimen comprised unsorted PBMCs, sampled 0.6 years after starting antiretroviral therapy. These receptors were taken from a woman between 18 and 29 years old with HIV.

The V call is TRBV5-1, the J call TRBJ1-1; 10 bases fit TRBD1. Germline values: CDR1 SGHRS, CDR2 YFSETQ. The CDR3 has 14 residues. V shed 4 bases, J shed 5 bases, and the junction held 5 bases outside the gene matches. Written as DNA, the CDR3 is TGCGCCAGCAGCGAAGACAGGGGGCCAACTGAAGCTTTCTTT. The encoded protein is CASSEDRGPTEAFF.

CDR3 coding DNA: TGTGCCAGCAGCGGGGGAGGTACAGATACGCAGTATTTT. It specifies CASSGGGTDTQYF. This rearrangement joins TRBV5-8 to TRBJ2-3, with D perhaps TRBD2 (6 bases). The CDR3 loop spans 13 amino acids. Trimming took 4 bases from V and 3 from J, leaving 9 bases between them. Germline values: CDR1 SGHTS, CDR2 YDEGEE.